One and the same sample provided the 7 T cell receptor beta chains below, sequenced in a study of cytomegalovirus exposure and HLA in healthy donors. Assay used: immunoSEQ multiplex PCR; TCRdb lists only in-frame clones, some missing. The top ten hold about 2.5% of the sample, which has approximately 220,000 clones, around nine tenths seen once. The specimen sequenced was PBMCs. These receptors originate from a man younger than 30 in good health and CMV-seronegative.

V gene TRBV4-3 combines with J gene TRBJ2-2, with 7 nucleotides matching TRBD2. The ends lost 0 bases at V and 5 bases at J; junction bases unmatched: 9. CDR3 size: 17 residues. CDR1 and CDR2 from the germline V gene are LGHNA and YSLEER. The CDR3 DNA reads as TGCGCCAGCAGCCAAGAGTTTTCTAGCGGAGCAACCGGGGAGCTGTTTTTT. Translation: CASSQEFSSGATGELFF.

This chain joins TRBV6-1 and TRBJ2-7; 8 bases fit TRBD1. Germline assignment: CDR1 MNHNS and CDR2 SASEGT. The CDR3 sequence is 13 residues long. After removal of 6 bases from V and 7 bases from J, the junction contained 8 bases not matched to a gene. In DNA form, the CDR3 reads TGTGCCAGCAGACAGACAGGGGCTGAGGAGCAGTACTTC. Protein: CASRQTGAEEQYF.

The chain uses TRBV9 and TRBJ1-6; 7 nucleotides align to TRBD1. The CDR3 sequence is 14 residues long. Germline CDR1 reads SGDLS; CDR2 reads YYNGEE. The V segment lost 1 base and the J segment 10 bases; nucleotides outside the gene matches: 5. CDR3 loop: CASSVTGEGSPLHF. CDR3 DNA sequence: TGTGCCAGCAGCGTAACAGGGGAAGGATCACCCCTCCACTTT. Looking up the rest from reference TRBV9 and TRBJ1-6 gives the full variable domain: DSGVTQTPKHLITATGQRVTLRCSPRSGDLSVYWYQQSLDQGLQFLIQYYNGEERAKGNILERFSAQQFPDLHSELNLSSLELGDSALYFCASSVTGEGSPLHFGNGTRLTVT.

The chain links TRBV4-1 to TRBJ1-5; D remains unclear. The germline gives CDR1 MGHRA, CDR2 YSYEKL. CDR3 length: 17 residues. V lost 0 bases and J lost 3, with 15 bases in between. The CDR3: CASSQDHTSLLNQPQHF. CDR3 DNA sequence: TGCGCCAGCAGCCAAGATCACACGTCGCTCCTCAATCAGCCCCAGCATTTT.

This clone was seen once. The V gene is TRBV28, the J gene TRBJ2-1; TRBD2 agrees at 8 bases. There are 15 residues in the CDR3. The V segment lost 5 bases and the J segment 7 bases; nucleotides outside the gene matches: 10. Germline V gene sequence: CDR1 MDHEN, CDR2 SYDVKM. CDR3 sequence: CASSGGRWVENEQFF. The DNA of the CDR3 is TGTGCCAGCAGTGGCGGGAGGTGGGTAGAGAATGAGCAGTTCTTC.

V and J are TRBV14 and TRBJ1-1; D not certain. CDR1 and CDR2 from the germline V gene are SGHDN and FVKESK. The CDR3 spans 15 residues. Trimming stripped 4 bases from V and 1 base from J, with 13 bases between. The CDR3 DNA follows: TGTGCCAGCAGCCCCCTAGCCATCAGGAACACTGAAGCTTTCTTT. Residues: CASSPLAIRNTEAFF.

The chain joins TRBV4-3 to TRBJ2-1; D may be TRBD1 (5 bases). Germline V lookup: CDR1 LGHNA, CDR2 YSLEER. The CDR3 is made up of 12 amino acids. V was clipped by 6 bases and J by 7 bases, with 10 bases between them. The CDR3: CASRGAGNEQFF. CDR3 DNA sequence: TGCGCCAGCAGAGGGGCCGGGAATGAGCAGTTCTTC.